The 29 T cell receptor beta chains presented below share a single source sample, sequenced in a study of T-cell memory formation after mild COVID-19. MiXCR, applied by TCRdb to the 5' RACE reads, yields one record per CDR3 protein. The sample shows about 390,000 distinct CDR3 sequences, under 25% of them seen only once. The sequenced material came from PBMCs or a T cell subset sorted from them (not recorded which). These receptors came from an adult woman who had mild COVID-19 (a few samples of this study predate the infection). Cell type and time point are not known.

Only a few counts were recorded for this clonotype. V gene TRBV5-5 combines with J gene TRBJ1-5; D uncertain. Trimming removed 0 bases at V and 1 base at J, with 11 bases between. This CDR3 spans 16 amino acids. From germline, CDR1 is SGHKS and CDR2 YYEKEE (reference sequence). CDR3 nucleotides: TGTGCCAGCAGCTTGGCCCTAACAGAGAGCAATCAGCCCCAGCATTTT. Encoded protein: CASSLALTESNQPQHF.

This chain uses TRBV20-1 with TRBJ2-3, with a weak D call TRBD2 (6 bases). The CDR3 consists of 14 residues. The germline CDR1 and CDR2 sequences are DFQATT and SNEGSKA (reference sequence). Trimming removed 4 bases from V and 4 bases from J, with 15 bases in between. The DNA for the CDR3 is TGCAGTGCTAAACCAGGAGGGCCCTCAGATACGCAGTATTTT. Translated, it gives CSAKPGGPSDTQYF.

The V and J genes are TRBV5-1 and TRBJ1-6; 10 nucleotides align to TRBD1. The CDR3 runs 15 residues. CDR1 is SGHRS, CDR2 YFSETQ, per germline. Losses at the gene ends were 4 bases for V and 10 bases for J; bases not matched to a gene: 8. The CDR3 loop reads CASSQTGGNGSPLHF. The CDR3 DNA follows: TGCGCCAGCAGCCAGACAGGGGGCAACGGCTCACCCCTCCACTTT.

This clonotype was found a few times. The rearrangement uses TRBV5-1 and TRBJ2-5; TRBD1 matches 8 bases. Germline assignment: CDR1 SGHRS and CDR2 YFSETQ. V shed 6 bases, J shed 2 bases, and the junction held 6 bases outside the gene matches. The CDR3 totals 14 residues. The CDR3 spells CASTKGQVQETQYF. The DNA of the CDR3 is TGCGCCAGCACAAAGGGACAGGTACAAGAGACCCAGTACTTC.

This clonotype was seen a few times. The chain joins TRBV29-1 to TRBJ2-1; TRBD2 matches 7 bases. From germline, CDR1 is SQVTM and CDR2 ANQGSEA. The trim removed 5 bases at V and 12 bases at J, leaving 10 bases unmatched. The CDR3 has 12 amino acids. In DNA form, the CDR3 reads TGCAGCGTTATCCGGTCGGCTAGCGGGCAGTTCTTC. Translating gives CSVIRSASGQFF.

This clonotype was seen a handful of times. CDR3 region: CASSLVTDQPQHF. The CDR3 DNA reads TGTGCCAGCAGTTTAGTGACGGATCAGCCCCAGCATTTT. This rearrangement joins TRBV12-3 or TRBV12-4 to TRBJ1-5; D not certain. The CDR3 has 13 amino acids. The V end was cut by 1 base, the J end by 5 bases, with 6 bases between.

This clonotype has just a few counts. The chain has TRBV12-3 or TRBV12-4 and TRBJ2-7; D possibly corresponds to TRBD1 (6 bases). Trimming removed 4 bases from V and 6 bases from J, with 10 bases in between. The CDR3 sequence is 12 residues long. DNA for the CDR3: TGTGCCAGCAGTTCCCCCAGGGGCGAGCAGTACTTC. It translates to CASSSPRGEQYF.

The chain recombines TRBV29-1 with TRBJ2-7, with a tentative D call TRBD2 (5 bases). The V gene lost 1 base and the J gene lost 6 bases, with 10 bases spanning the gap. CDR1 and CDR2 from the germline V gene are SQVTM and ANQGSEA. This CDR3 has 12 residues. The CDR3 protein is CSVEGLRAEQYF. The CDR3 bases are TGCAGCGTTGAAGGCCTGCGGGCCGAGCAGTACTTC.

CDR3 bases: TGCGCCAGCAGCTTACAGGGGGTGAACACTGAAGCTTTCTTT. Encoded protein: CASSLQGVNTEAFF. The rearrangement links TRBV5-1 to TRBJ1-1; TRBD1 matches at 8 bases. V lost 2 bases and J lost 0; bases outside the gene matches: 0. The CDR3 has 14 amino acids. The V gene's germline CDR1 is SGHRS and CDR2 YFSETQ.

This clonotype showed up just a few times. The chain is built from TRBV4-1 and TRBJ1-2, with D unresolved. Germline-derived CDR1 and CDR2 are MGHRA and YSYEKL. This CDR3 is 15 amino acids long. Trimming stripped 3 bases from V and 6 bases from J, with 17 bases between. The CDR3 reads CASSHYNREPNGYTF. Written as DNA, the CDR3 is TGCGCCAGCAGCCATTACAACCGGGAACCTAATGGCTACACCTTC.

The genes are TRBV6-2 or TRBV6-3 and TRBJ2-5; D is undetermined. The CDR3 length is 12 residues. The germline CDR1 and CDR2 sequences are MNHEY and SVGEGT. The germline V and J ends were trimmed by 6 bases and 2 bases, with 7 bases remaining between them. The CDR3 spells CASSPVQETQYF. In DNA, the CDR3 is TGTGCCAGCAGCCCCGTACAAGAGACCCAGTACTTC.

There are a few counts of this clonotype. V is TRBV6-6 and J is TRBJ2-7; 9 nucleotides align to TRBD2. V lost 10 bases and J lost 0; bases outside the gene matches: 10. This CDR3 spans 15 amino acids. Per germline, CDR1 MNHNY and CDR2 SVGAGI (reference sequence). As DNA, the CDR3 is TGTGCCACCAGAAATAGCGGGAGTTTCTCCTACGAGCAGTACTTC. Protein: CATRNSGSFSYEQYF.

The chain combines TRBV27 with TRBJ2-7; TRBD2 is a possible D gene (5 bases). This CDR3 region has 14 residues. Germline V gene lookup returns CDR1 MNHEY and CDR2 SMNVEV (reference sequence). Trimming pared 4 bases from V and 0 bases from J, leaving 10 bases between. The CDR3, as DNA: TGTGCCAGCAGTTCGGGGTCCAGCTCCTACGAGCAGTACTTC. This encodes CASSSGSSSYEQYF.

The genes are TRBV5-1 and TRBJ2-5; the D is unclear. The V gene lost 0 bases and the J gene lost 3 bases, with 6 bases spanning the gap. The CDR3 is 13 amino acids. Germline CDR1 and CDR2: SGHRS and YFSETQ. DNA of the CDR3: TGCGCCAGCAGCTTGGCTAGAGAAGAGACCCAGTACTTC. Translation: CASSLAREETQYF.

This clonotype has a handful of counts. V and J are TRBV27 and TRBJ2-7, with TRBD1 as a possible D gene (5 bases). Deletions cut 7 bases from V and 4 bases from J, with 17 bases between. The CDR3 contains 14 residues. In germline, CDR1 is MNHEY, CDR2 SMNVEV (reference sequence). The CDR3 here is CASKRLRQSYEQYF. The CDR3 DNA is TGTGCCAGCAAGCGACTGAGACAGAGTTACGAGCAGTACTTC.

This sequence joins TRBV7-9 and TRBJ1-2; TRBD1 is a possible D gene (5 bases). Germline V gene data show CDR1 as SEHNR and CDR2 as FQNEAQ (reference sequence). Trimming left V 6 bases short and J 6 bases short, with 17 bases between. The CDR3 has 14 amino acids. Here the CDR3 DNA reads TGTGCCAGCAGACCCGGGACCTACCCCGATGGCTACACCTTC. This encodes CASRPGTYPDGYTF.

This clonotype was observed many times. The rearrangement joins TRBV2 to TRBJ2-3; D not certain. The CDR3 is made up of 15 amino acids. V lost 8 bases and J 0 bases, leaving 15 bases between the germline ends. The germline V gene encodes CDR1 SNHLY and CDR2 FYNNEI. The CDR3 region is CASLKRDPSTDTQYF. Written as DNA, the CDR3 is TGTGCCAGCCTTAAAAGGGATCCTAGCACAGATACGCAGTATTTT.

This chain links TRBV29-1 with TRBJ2-5; D not certain. Germline V gene data show CDR1 as SQVTM and CDR2 as ANQGSEA. The CDR3 is made up of 12 amino acids. V lost 1 base to trimming and J lost 7 bases, with 10 bases between them. The chain's CDR3 is CSVEGGGGTQYF. CDR3 in DNA: TGCAGCGTTGAAGGGGGTGGTGGGACCCAGTACTTC.

This clonotype showed up just a few times. This chain connects TRBV7-9 to TRBJ2-5; TRBD1 is a possible D gene (5 bases). V lost 4 bases and J lost 1, with 10 bases in between. The CDR3 spans 14 residues. From germline, CDR1 is SEHNR and CDR2 FQNEAQ (reference sequence). CDR3 loop: CASSSNQGQETQYF. CDR3 coding DNA: TGTGCCAGCAGCTCAAATCAGGGCCAAGAGACCCAGTACTTC.

The genes are TRBV12-3 or TRBV12-4 and TRBJ1-2; D gene ambiguous. The CDR3 is 16 residues long. The V end lost 6 bases, the J end lost 3 bases, and 20 bases lay between the germline ends. This CDR3 is CASRPRIPTRDYGYTF. The CDR3 DNA is TGTGCCAGCAGACCTCGGATACCCACGCGGGACTATGGCTACACCTTC.

The rearrangement links TRBV3-1 to TRBJ1-1; D gene uncertain. Germline V gene sequence: CDR1 LGHDT, CDR2 YNNKEL (reference sequence). Deletions cut 1 base from V and 11 bases from J, with 14 bases between. This CDR3 is 13 amino acids long. CDR3 protein: CASSQVGSQAAFF. The CDR3 region has the DNA TGTGCCAGCAGCCAAGTGGGGTCCCAGGCGGCTTTCTTT.

The sample holds a few counts of this clonotype. The J gene is TRBJ2-7, the V gene TRBV5-5; TRBD1 aligns across 8 bases. The CDR3 length is 13 residues. Germline CDR1 reads SGHKS; CDR2 reads YYEKEE (reference sequence). With 0 bases clipped from V and 7 bases from J, the junction kept 3 bases outside the gene matches. This CDR3 is CASSLGDRREQYF. The CDR3 DNA reads TGTGCCAGCAGCTTGGGGGACAGGAGGGAGCAGTACTTC.

The genes are TRBV5-1 and TRBJ2-2; no clear D gene. This CDR3 region has 17 residues. V was cut by 2 bases and J by 1 base, with 15 bases left in between. Germline assignment: CDR1 SGHRS and CDR2 YFSETQ. DNA of the CDR3: TGCGCCAGCAGCTTCGGCCCCGGAGCCGTGAACACCGGGGAGCTGTTTTTT. It translates to CASSFGPGAVNTGELFF.

There are a few counts of this clonotype. V is TRBV12-3 or TRBV12-4 and J is TRBJ1-1; tentative D call: TRBD1 (5 bases). V was clipped by 7 bases and J by 2 bases, with 14 bases between them. There are 14 residues in the CDR3. CDR3 amino acids: CASKVRTTNTEAFF. In DNA form, the CDR3 reads TGTGCCAGCAAAGTCCGGACAACCAACACTGAAGCTTTCTTT.

This chain connects TRBV24-1 to TRBJ1-1; 8 bases agree with TRBD1. Germline V gives CDR1 KGHDR, CDR2 SFDVKD. The junction had 10 bases not matched to a gene; V was cut back by 7 bases and J by 1 base. The CDR3 has 16 residues. Written as DNA, the CDR3 is TGTGCCACCAGCCCGGGCAGGGGGCGCGGGAACACTGAAGCTTTCTTT. Translated, it gives CATSPGRGRGNTEAFF.

This clonotype came up many times. The CDR3 sequence: CAWSIWGGPIYEQYF. The DNA for the CDR3 is TGTGCCTGGAGCATTTGGGGGGGGCCGATCTACGAGCAGTACTTC. The chain carries TRBV30 and TRBJ2-7; tentative D call: TRBD2 (7 bases). CDR1 and CDR2 (germline): GTSNPN, SVGIG (reference sequence). This CDR3 has 15 residues. Trimming pared 3 bases from V and 3 bases from J, leaving 18 bases between.

Concerning this clonotype: This CDR3 fails to terminate in the conserved phenylalanine or tryptophan, so it likely reflects a read error. This CDR3 reads CATSDWTATGELFS. CDR3 sequence (DNA): TGTGCCACCAGTGATTGGACAGCCACCGGGGAGCTGTTTTCT. The chain employs TRBV24-1 and TRBJ2-2; weak D call: TRBD1 (6 bases). Germline lookup yields CDR1 KGHDR and CDR2 SFDVKD. The length of the CDR3 is 14 residues. Trimming removed 2 bases at V and 4 bases at J, with 7 bases between.

The V gene is TRBV7-2, the J gene TRBJ1-2; D ambiguous. This CDR3 spans 13 amino acids. V lost 1 base and J 7 bases, leaving 10 bases between the germline ends. Per germline, CDR1 SGHTA and CDR2 FQGNSA. The DNA of the CDR3 is TGTGCCAGCAGCTTAGGCACGGGTCGTGGCTACACCTTC. Protein: CASSLGTGRGYTF. Looking up the rest from reference TRBV7-2 and TRBJ1-2 gives the full variable domain: GAGVSQSPSNKVTEKGKDVELRCDPISGHTALYWYRQSLGQGLEFLIYFQGNSAPDKSGLPSDRFSAERTGGSVSTLTIQRTQQEDSAVYLCASSLGTGRGYTFGSGTRLTVV.

The sample holds a few counts of this clonotype. The chain has TRBV7-2 and TRBJ2-7, with 7 nucleotides matching TRBD1. The V and J ends lost 3 bases and 4 bases, in that order; junction bases with no gene match: 3. The CDR3 has 13 residues. From germline, CDR1 is SGHTA and CDR2 FQGNSA. The CDR3 DNA reads TGTGCCAGCAGCTTTTCACAGGGGTACGAGCAGTACTTC. Translating it yields CASSFSQGYEQYF.